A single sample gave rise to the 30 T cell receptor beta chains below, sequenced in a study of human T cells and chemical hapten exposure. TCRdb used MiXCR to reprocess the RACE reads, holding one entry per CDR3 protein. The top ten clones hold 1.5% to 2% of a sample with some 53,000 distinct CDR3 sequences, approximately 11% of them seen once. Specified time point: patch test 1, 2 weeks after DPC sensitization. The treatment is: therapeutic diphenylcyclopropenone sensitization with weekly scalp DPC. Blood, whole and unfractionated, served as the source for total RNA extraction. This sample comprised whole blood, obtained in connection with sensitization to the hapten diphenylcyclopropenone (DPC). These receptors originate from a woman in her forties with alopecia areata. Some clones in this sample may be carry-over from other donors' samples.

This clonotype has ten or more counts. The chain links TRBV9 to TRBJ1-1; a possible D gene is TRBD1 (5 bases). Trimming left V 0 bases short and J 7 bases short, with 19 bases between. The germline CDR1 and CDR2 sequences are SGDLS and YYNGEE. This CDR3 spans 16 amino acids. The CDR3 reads CASSVGLETGRIEAFF. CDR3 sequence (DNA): TGTGCCAGCAGCGTAGGACTGGAAACGGGACGGATTGAAGCTTTCTTT.

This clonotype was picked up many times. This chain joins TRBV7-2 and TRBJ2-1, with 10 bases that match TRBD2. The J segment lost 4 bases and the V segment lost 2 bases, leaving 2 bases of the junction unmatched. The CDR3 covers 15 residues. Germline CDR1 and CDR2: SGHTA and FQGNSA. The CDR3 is CASSLQRGGYNEQFF. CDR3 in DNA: TGTGCCAGCAGCTTACAGCGGGGGGGTTACAATGAGCAGTTCTTC.

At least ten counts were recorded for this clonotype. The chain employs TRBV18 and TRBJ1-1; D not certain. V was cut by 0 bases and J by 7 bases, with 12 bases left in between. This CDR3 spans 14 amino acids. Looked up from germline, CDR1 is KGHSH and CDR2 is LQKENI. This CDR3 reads CASSPPGIQGEAFF. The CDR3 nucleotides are TGTGCCAGCTCACCACCGGGTATTCAAGGTGAAGCTTTCTTT.

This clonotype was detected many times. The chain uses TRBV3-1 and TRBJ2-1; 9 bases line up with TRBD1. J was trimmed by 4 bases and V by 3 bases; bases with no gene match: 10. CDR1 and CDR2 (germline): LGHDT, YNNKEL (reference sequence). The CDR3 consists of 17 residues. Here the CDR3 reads CASSQGDRVRGYNEQFF. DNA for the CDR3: TGTGCCAGCAGCCAGGGGGACAGGGTAAGAGGGTACAATGAGCAGTTCTTC.

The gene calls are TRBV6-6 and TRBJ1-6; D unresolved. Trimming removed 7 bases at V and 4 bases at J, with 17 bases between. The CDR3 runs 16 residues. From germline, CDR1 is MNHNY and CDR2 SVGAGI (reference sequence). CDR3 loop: CASTSLGPTYNSPLHF. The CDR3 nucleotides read TGTGCCAGCACCTCCCTTGGGCCCACATATAATTCACCCCTCCACTTT.

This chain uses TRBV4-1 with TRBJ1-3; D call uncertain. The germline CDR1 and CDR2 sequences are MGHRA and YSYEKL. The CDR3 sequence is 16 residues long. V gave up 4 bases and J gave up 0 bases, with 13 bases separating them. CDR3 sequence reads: CASSPPGVASGNTIYF. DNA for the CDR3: TGCGCCAGCAGCCCTCCCGGAGTCGCCTCTGGAAACACCATATATTTT.

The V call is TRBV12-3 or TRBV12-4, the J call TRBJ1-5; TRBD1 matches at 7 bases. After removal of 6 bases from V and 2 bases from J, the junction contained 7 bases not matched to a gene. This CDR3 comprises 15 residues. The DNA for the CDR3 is TGTGCCAGCAGGTCCTCAGGGGGGGGCAATCAGCCCCAGCATTTT. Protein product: CASRSSGGGNQPQHF.

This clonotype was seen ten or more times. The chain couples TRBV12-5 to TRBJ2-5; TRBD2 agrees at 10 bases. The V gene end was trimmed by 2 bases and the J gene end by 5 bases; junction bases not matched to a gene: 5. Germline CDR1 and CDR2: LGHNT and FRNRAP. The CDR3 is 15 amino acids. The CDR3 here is CASGLTSGIRETQYF. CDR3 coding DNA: TGTGCTAGTGGTTTGACTAGCGGGATTCGGGAGACCCAGTACTTC.

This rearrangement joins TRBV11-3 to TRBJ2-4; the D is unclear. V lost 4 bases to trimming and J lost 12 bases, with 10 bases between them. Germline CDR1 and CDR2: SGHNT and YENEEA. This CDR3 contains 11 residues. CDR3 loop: CASSSQLNQYF. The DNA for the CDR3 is TGTGCCAGCAGCTCACAGCTGAATCAGTACTTC.

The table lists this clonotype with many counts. Written as DNA, the CDR3 is TGCGCCAGCAGCCTCACGACAGGTTGGACCTCTGGAAACACCATATATTTT. Translation gives CASSLTTGWTSGNTIYF. The V call is TRBV5-1, the J call TRBJ1-3; tentative D call: TRBD1 (6 bases). V gave up 4 bases and J gave up 0 bases, with 17 bases separating them. The CDR3 length is 17 residues. The germline CDR1 and CDR2 sequences are SGHRS and YFSETQ.

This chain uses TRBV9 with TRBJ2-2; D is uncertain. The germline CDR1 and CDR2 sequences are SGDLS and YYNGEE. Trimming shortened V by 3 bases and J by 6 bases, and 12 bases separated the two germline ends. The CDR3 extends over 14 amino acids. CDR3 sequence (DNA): TGTGCCAGCAGCGAGGGAACTCACGCCGGGGAGCTGTTTTTT. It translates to CASSEGTHAGELFF. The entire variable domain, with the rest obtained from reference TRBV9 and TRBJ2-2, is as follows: DSGVTQTPKHLITATGQRVTLRCSPRSGDLSVYWYQQSLDQGLQFLIQYYNGEERAKGNILERFSAQQFPDLHSELNLSSLELGDSALYFCASSEGTHAGELFFGEGSRLTVL.

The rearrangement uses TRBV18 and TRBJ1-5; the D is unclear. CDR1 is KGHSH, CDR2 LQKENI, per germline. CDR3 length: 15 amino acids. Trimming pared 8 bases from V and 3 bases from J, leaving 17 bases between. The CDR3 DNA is TGTGCCAGCCAGACCACGGACGGATACAATCAGCCCCAGCATTTT. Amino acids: CASQTTDGYNQPQHF.

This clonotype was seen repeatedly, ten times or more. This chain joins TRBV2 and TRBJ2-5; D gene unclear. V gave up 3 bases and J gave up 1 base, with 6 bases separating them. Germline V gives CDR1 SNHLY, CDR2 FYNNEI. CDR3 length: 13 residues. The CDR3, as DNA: TGTGCCAGCAGTGAGGGATTCCAAGAGACCCAGTACTTC. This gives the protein CASSEGFQETQYF.

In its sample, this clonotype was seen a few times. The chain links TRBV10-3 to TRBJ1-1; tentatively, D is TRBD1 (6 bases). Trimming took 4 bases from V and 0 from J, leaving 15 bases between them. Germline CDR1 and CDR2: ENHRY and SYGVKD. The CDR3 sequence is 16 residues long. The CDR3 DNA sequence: TGTGCCATCAGTGGACAGGCGCTCCTTATGAACACTGAAGCTTTCTTT. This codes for CAISGQALLMNTEAFF.

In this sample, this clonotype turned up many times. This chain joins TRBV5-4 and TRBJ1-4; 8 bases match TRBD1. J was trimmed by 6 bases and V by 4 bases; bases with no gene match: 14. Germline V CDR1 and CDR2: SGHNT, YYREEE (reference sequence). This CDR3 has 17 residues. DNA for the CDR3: TGTGCCAGCAGCCTTATGGCAGGGGGCGTAGGGGATGAAAAACTGTTTTTT. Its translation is CASSLMAGGVGDEKLFF.

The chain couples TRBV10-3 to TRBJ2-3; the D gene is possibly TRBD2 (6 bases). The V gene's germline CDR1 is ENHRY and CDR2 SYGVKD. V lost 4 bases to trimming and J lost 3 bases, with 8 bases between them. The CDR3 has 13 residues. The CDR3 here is CAISGLATDTQYF. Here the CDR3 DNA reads TGTGCCATCAGTGGGCTAGCGACAGATACGCAGTATTTT.

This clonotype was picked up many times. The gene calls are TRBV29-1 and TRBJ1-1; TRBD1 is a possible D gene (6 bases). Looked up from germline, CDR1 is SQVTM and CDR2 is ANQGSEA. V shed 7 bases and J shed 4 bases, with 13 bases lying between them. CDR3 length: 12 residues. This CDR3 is CSAYRVGTEAFF. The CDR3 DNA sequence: TGCAGCGCCTACAGGGTCGGCACTGAAGCTTTCTTT. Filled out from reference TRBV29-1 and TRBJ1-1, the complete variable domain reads SAVISQKPSRDICQRGTSLTIQCQVDSQVTMMFWYRQQPGQSLTLIATANQGSEATYESGFVIDKFPISRPNLTFSTLTVSNMSPEDSSIYLCSAYRVGTEAFFGQGTRLTVV.

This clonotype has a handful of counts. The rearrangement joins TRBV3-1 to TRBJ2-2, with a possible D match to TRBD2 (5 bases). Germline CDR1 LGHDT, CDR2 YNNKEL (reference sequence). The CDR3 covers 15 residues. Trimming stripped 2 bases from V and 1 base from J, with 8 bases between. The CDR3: CASSQHGENTGELFF. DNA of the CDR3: TGTGCCAGCAGCCAACACGGGGAGAACACCGGGGAGCTGTTTTTT.

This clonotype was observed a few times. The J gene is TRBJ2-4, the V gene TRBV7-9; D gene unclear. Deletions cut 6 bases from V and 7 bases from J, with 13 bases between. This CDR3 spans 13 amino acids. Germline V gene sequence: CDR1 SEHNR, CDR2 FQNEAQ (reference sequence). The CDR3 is CASSPVGINIQYF. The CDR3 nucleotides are TGTGCCAGCAGTCCCGTTGGAATCAACATTCAGTACTTC.

CDR3 amino acids: CASRPSGSSEQYF. DNA of the CDR3: TGTGCCAGCAGGCCTAGCGGGAGTAGCGAGCAGTACTTC. The chain is built from TRBV9 and TRBJ2-7; 10 nucleotides line up with TRBD2. Germline V gene data show CDR1 as SGDLS and CDR2 as YYNGEE. This CDR3 has 13 residues. Losses at the gene ends were 5 bases for V and 6 bases for J; bases not matched to a gene: 5.

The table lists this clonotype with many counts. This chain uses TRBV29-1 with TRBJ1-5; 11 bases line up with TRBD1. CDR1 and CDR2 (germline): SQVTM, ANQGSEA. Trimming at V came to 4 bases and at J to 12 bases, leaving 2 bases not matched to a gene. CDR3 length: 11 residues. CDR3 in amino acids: CSVGDRGSQHF. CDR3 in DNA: TGCAGCGTTGGGGACAGGGGGAGCCAGCATTTT.

The chain's CDR3 is CASSGTAGNTEAFF. In DNA, the CDR3 is TGCGCCAGCAGCGGGACAGCGGGGAACACTGAAGCTTTCTTT. The chain uses TRBV4-3 and TRBJ1-1; 7 bases map to TRBD1. V shed 5 bases, J shed 1 base, and the junction held 4 bases outside the gene matches. The CDR3 loop spans 14 amino acids. Germline V gene data show CDR1 as LGHNA and CDR2 as YSLEER.

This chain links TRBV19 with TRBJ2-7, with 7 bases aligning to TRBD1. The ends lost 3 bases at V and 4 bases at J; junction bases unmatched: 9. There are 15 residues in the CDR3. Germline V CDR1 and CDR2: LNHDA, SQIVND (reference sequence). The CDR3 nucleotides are TGTGCCAGTAGTATCGCATCGGACAGGACTTACGAGCAGTACTTC. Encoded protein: CASSIASDRTYEQYF.

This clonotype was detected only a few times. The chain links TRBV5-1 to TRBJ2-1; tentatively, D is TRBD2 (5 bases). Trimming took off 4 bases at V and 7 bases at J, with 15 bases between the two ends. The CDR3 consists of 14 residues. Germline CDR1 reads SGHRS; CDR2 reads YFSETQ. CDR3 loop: CASSPPGSVNEQFF. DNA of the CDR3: TGCGCCAGCAGCCCCCCGGGGAGCGTAAATGAGCAGTTCTTC.

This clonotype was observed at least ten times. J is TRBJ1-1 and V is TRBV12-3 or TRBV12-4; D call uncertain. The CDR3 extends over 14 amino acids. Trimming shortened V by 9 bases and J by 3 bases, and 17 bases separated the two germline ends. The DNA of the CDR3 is TGTGCCAGTTCTCTCTACCTCCGGGACACTGAAGCTTTCTTT. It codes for CASSLYLRDTEAFF.

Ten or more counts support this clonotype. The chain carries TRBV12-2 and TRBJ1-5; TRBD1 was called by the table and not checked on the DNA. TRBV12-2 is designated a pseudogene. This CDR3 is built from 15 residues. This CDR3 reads CASRFPEGHNQPQHF. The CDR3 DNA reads TGTGCAAGTCGCTTTCCCGAGGGGCACAATCAGCCCCAGCATTTT.

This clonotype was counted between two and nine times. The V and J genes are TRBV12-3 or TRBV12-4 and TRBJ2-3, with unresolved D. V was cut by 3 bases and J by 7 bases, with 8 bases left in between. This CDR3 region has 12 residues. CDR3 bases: TGTGCCAGCAGTTTGCCCAGAAATACGCAGTATTTT. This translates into CASSLPRNTQYF.

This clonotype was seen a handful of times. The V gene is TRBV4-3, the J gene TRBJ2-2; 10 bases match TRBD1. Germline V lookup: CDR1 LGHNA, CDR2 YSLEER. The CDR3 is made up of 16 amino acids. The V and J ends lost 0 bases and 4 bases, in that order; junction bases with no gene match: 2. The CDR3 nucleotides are TGCGCCAGCAGCCAAGACTGGGACAGGGGCACCGGGGAGCTGTTTTTT. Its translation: CASSQDWDRGTGELFF.

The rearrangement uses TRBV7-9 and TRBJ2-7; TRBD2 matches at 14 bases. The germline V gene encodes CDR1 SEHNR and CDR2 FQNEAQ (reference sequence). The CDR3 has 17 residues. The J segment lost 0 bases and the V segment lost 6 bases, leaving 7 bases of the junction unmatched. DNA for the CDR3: TGTGCCAGCAGTAGGACTAGCGGGGGGTCTAGCTCCTACGAGCAGTACTTC. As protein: CASSRTSGGSSSYEQYF. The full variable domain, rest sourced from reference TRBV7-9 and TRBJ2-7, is DTGVSQNPRHKITKRGQNVTFRCDPISEHNRLYWYRQTLGQGPEFLTYFQNEAQLEKSRLLSDRFSAERPKGSFSTLEIQRTEQGDSAMYLCASSRTSGGSSSYEQYFGPGTRLTVT.

The CDR3 nucleotides are TGCGCCAGCAGCTCCAGTCTATTCCAGCAGTACTTC. Residues: CASSSSLFQQYF. The chain is built from TRBV5-1 and TRBJ2-7; no clear D. The V gene's germline CDR1 is SGHRS and CDR2 YFSETQ. Trimming shortened V by 3 bases and J by 8 bases, and 12 bases separated the two germline ends. This CDR3 is 12 amino acids long.